The TCR beta chain under discussion was sequenced for a study of a mutant IDH1 vaccine in newly diagnosed glioma. As for the study in general: Before enrollment, the patients had been treated with radiotherapy alone, temozolomide alone, or both together. Most of them had received both.

Comments on this clone: Its antigen remains unidentified.

Study observations and caveats: Among top peripheral T cell clonotypes, changes seemed unrelated to pseudoprogression.

After removal of 6 bases from V and 5 bases from J, the junction contained 11 bases not matched to a gene. CDR1 MDHEN and CDR2 SYDVKM come from the germline V gene. The CDR3 consists of 16 residues. Regarding time point: baseline, week 1 (first vaccination visit). Described treatment: pre-vaccination baseline after standard-of-care therapy. Each astrocytoma in the donors was new, WHO grade 3 or 4, IDH1-mutant and ATRX-lost. Profiling relied on immunoSEQ multiplex PCR, and the TCRdb table lists in-frame clones only, not all of them. The repertoire holds tens of thousands of clones, roughly 82% seen once, with approximately 19% in the top ten.

This TCR derives from a man aged 25 to 45 with glioma. This chain links TRBV28 with TRBJ1-3, with 9 bases fitting TRBD1. The sequenced sample was PBMCs, obtained from a glioma patient treated with radiotherapy, temozolomide or both. The CDR3 sequence is CASSPIRDRVRNTIYF. The CDR3 DNA is TGTGCCAGCAGCCCAATCCGGGACAGGGTACGAAACACCATATATTTT.